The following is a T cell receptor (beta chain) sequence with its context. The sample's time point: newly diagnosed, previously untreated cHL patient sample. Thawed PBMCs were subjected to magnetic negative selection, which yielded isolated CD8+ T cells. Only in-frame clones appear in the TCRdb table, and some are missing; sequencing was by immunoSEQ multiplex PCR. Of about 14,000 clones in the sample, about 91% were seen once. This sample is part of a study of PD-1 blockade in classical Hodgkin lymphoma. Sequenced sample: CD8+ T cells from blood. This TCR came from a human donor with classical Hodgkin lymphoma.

The CDR3 spells CAWSVGTGVTEAFF. The CDR3 nucleotides read TGTGCCTGGAGTGTGGGGACAGGGGTCACTGAAGCTTTCTTT. The chain combines TRBV30 with TRBJ1-1, with 10 bases lining up with TRBD1. Germline CDR1 reads GTSNPN; CDR2 reads SVGIG (reference sequence). The CDR3 covers 14 residues. Trimming at V came to 0 bases and at J to 4 bases, leaving 2 bases not matched to a gene. Looking up the rest from reference TRBV30 and TRBJ1-1 gives the full variable domain: SQTIHQWPATLVQPVGSPLSLECTVEGTSNPNLYWYRQAAGRGLQLLFYSVGIGQISSEVPQNLSASRPQDRQFILSSKKLLLSDSGFYLCAWSVGTGVTEAFFGQGTRLTVV.